The text below deals with one T cell receptor beta chain. V was pared by 4 bases and J by 5 bases, with 18 bases between. The CDR3 sequence is 15 residues long. Germline V gene lookup returns CDR1 SGHNT and CDR2 YYREEE (reference sequence). These data belong to a study of blood T cell repertoires in COVID-19. About the study: Collection of acute and convalescent COVID-19 samples took place in the United States, Italy and Spain.

Original handling: Reference gene primer amplification yielded estimated nucleated cell counts. The method was immunoSEQ multiplex PCR; TCRdb's version includes in-frame clones alone and lacks a portion of them. V and J calls and clone size are those listed in that table; D and trimming were worked out from the DNA. The repertoire has more than 120,000 clones, roughly 89% of them found once; the top ten carry around 1.6%. The rearrangement joins TRBV5-4 to TRBJ1-1; possibly TRBD1 for D (6 bases). Source material: peripheral blood. The sequence was collected from a human donor in a cohort sampled during active COVID-19. The CDR3 nucleotides read TGTGCCAGCAGCGGAAACAGGGACCCGGGGACTGAAGCTTTCTTT. Protein sequence: CASSGNRDPGTEAFF.